The clone carrying this T cell receptor (beta chain) turned up a few times. What it binds is not known. This CDR3 is built from 13 residues. Trimming took off 2 bases at V and 6 bases at J, with 8 bases between the two ends. CDR1 is SGHKS, CDR2 YYEKEE, per germline (reference sequence). The data derive from a study of T-cell memory formation after mild COVID-19. Study-wide results and caveats: The study found balanced CD4/CD8 in clones contracting day 15 to 85 and a CD4+ lean in later expanders. Among contracting clones, CD4+ were mainly CM/EM and CD8+ enriched in EMRA. Second-wave clones that peaked on day 37 lacked confirmed SARS-CoV-2 specificity.

Libraries for TCRalpha and TCRbeta carried sample barcodes and unique molecular identifiers via 5'RACE. Using its own MiXCR run on the 5' RACE reads, TCRdb lists one record per CDR3 protein. In the table there are roughly 340,000 distinct CDR3 sequences, roughly 15% of which are singletons. The chain combines TRBV5-5 with TRBJ2-2, with D uncertain. Sequencing was done on a sample of PBMCs or a T cell subset sorted from them (not recorded which). This clonotype was sampled from a man aged 18 to 29 who had mild COVID-19 (a few samples of this study predate the infection). Cell type and time point are not known. CDR3: CASSFFGAGELFF. CDR3 coding DNA: TGTGCCAGCAGCTTCTTTGGCGCCGGGGAGCTGTTTTTT.